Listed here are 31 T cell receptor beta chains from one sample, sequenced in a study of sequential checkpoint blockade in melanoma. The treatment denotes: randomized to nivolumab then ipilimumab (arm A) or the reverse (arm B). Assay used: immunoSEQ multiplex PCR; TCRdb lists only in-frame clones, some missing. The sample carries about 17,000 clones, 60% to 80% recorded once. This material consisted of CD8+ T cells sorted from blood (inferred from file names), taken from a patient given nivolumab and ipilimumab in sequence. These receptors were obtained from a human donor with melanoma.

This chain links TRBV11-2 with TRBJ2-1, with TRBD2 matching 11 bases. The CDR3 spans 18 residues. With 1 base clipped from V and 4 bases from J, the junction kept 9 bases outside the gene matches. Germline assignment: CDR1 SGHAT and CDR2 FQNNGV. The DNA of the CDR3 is TGTGCCAGCAGCTTAGTTTCGCTAGCGGGGGGTGGTTACAATGAGCAGTTCTTC. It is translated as CASSLVSLAGGGYNEQFF.

CDR3 protein: CASDLGGAGEQYV. The CDR3 DNA reads TGTGCCAGCGACCTTGGGGGGGCTGGCGAGCAGTACGTC. V and J are TRBV6-6 and TRBJ2-7; maybe TRBD2 (7 bases). CDR1 MNHNY and CDR2 SVGAGI come from the germline V gene (reference sequence). Trimming took 8 bases from V and 6 from J, leaving 17 bases between them. This CDR3 contains 13 residues.

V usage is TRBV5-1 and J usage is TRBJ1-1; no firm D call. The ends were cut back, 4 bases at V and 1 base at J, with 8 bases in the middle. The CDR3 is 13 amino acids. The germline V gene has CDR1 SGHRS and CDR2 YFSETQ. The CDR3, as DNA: TGCGCCAGCAGCATTACACCGAACACTGAAGCTTTCTTT. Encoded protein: CASSITPNTEAFF.

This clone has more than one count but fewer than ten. CDR3 DNA: TGTGCCAGCAGTTATGTAAGCGCTAGCACAGATACGCAGTATTTT. Translation: CASSYVSASTDTQYF. The chain links TRBV6-5 to TRBJ2-3; unclear D gene. This CDR3 spans 15 amino acids. CDR1 is MNHEY and CDR2 is SVGAGI in the germline V gene. V was clipped by 3 bases and J by 0 bases, with 10 bases between them.

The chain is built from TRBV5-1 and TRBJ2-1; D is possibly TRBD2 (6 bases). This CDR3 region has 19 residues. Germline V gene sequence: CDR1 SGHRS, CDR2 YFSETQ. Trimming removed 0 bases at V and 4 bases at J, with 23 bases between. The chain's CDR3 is CASSLVGAGPYDLYNEQFF. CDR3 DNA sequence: TGCGCCAGCAGCTTGGTAGGGGCGGGGCCATACGACCTTTACAATGAGCAGTTCTTC.

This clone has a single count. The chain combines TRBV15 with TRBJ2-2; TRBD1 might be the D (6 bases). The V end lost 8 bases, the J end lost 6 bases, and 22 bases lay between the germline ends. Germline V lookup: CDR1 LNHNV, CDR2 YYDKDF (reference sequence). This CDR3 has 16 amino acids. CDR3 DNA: TGTGCCACCGAGAACCGGGACACACTTAATTCCGGGGAGCTGTTTTTT. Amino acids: CATENRDTLNSGELFF.

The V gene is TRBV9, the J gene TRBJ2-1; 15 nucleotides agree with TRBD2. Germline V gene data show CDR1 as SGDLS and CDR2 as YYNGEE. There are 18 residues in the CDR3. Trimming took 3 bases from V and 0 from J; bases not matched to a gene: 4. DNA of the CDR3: TGTGCCAGCAGCGACGGGACTAGCGGGGGGAGCTCCTACAATGAGCAGTTCTTC. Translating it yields CASSDGTSGGSSYNEQFF. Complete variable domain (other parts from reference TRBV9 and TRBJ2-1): DSGVTQTPKHLITATGQRVTLRCSPRSGDLSVYWYQQSLDQGLQFLIQYYNGEERAKGNILERFSAQQFPDLHSELNLSSLELGDSALYFCASSDGTSGGSSYNEQFFGPGTRLTVL.

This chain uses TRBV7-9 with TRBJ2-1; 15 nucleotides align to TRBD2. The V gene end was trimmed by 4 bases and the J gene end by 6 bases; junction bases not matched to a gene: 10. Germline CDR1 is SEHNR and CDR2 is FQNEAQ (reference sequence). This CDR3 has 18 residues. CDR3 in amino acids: CASSSWTSGGAAGNEQFF. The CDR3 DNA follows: TGTGCCAGCAGCTCCTGGACTAGCGGGGGGGCAGCGGGCAATGAGCAGTTCTTC. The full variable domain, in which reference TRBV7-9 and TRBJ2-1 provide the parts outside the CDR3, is DTGVSQNPRHKITKRGQNVTFRCDPISEHNRLYWYRQTLGQGPEFLTYFQNEAQLEKSRLLSDRFSAERPKGSFSTLEIQRTEQGDSAMYLCASSSWTSGGAAGNEQFFGPGTRLTVL.

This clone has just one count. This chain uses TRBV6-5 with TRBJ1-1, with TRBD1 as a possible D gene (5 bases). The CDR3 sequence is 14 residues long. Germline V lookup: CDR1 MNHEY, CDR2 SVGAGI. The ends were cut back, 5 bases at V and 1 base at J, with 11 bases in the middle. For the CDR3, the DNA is TGTGCCAGCAGTGAAGGACATACGAACACTGAAGCTTTCTTT. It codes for CASSEGHTNTEAFF.

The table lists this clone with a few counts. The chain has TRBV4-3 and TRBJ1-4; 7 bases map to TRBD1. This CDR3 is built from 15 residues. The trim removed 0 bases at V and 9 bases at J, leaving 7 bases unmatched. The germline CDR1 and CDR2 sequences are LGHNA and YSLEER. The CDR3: CASSQDKTGWQKLFF. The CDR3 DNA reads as TGCGCCAGCAGCCAAGATAAGACAGGGTGGCAAAAACTGTTTTTT.

CDR3 loop: CASSSGTGGTDTQYF. CDR3 coding DNA: TGTGCCAGCAGTTCCGGGACAGGGGGCACAGATACGCAGTATTTT. The genes are TRBV27 and TRBJ2-3, with TRBD1 identical over 10 bases. CDR1 MNHEY and CDR2 SMNVEV come from the germline V gene (reference sequence). With V trimmed by 4 bases and J by 1 base, 2 bases remained unmatched. The CDR3 covers 15 residues.

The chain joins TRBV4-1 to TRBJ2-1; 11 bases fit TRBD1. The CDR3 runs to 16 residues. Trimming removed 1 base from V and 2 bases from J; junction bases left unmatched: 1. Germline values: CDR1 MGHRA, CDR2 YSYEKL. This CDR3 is CASSQVGQGAYNEQFF. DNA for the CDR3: TGCGCCAGCAGCCAAGTGGGACAGGGGGCCTACAATGAGCAGTTCTTC.

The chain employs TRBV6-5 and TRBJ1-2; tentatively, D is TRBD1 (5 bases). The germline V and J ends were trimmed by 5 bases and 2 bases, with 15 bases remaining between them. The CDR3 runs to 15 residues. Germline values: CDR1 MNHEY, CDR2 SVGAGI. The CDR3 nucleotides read TGTGCCAGCAGTCGGACAAATAGACAGAACTATGGCTACACCTTC. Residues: CASSRTNRQNYGYTF.

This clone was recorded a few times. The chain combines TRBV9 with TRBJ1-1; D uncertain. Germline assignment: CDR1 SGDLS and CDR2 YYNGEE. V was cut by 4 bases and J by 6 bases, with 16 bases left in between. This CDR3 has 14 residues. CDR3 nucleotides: TGTGCCAGCAGCCCCCCCGCGGGAGCTCCTGAAGCTTTCTTT. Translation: CASSPPAGAPEAFF.

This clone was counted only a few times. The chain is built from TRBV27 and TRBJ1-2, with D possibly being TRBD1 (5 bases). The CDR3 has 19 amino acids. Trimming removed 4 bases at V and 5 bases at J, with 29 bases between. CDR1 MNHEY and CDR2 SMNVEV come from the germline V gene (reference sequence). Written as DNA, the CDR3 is TGTGCCAGCAGTTACTCGACAGTCCTAAGGGCGTCTCAGAAATATGGCTACACCTTC. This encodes CASSYSTVLRASQKYGYTF.

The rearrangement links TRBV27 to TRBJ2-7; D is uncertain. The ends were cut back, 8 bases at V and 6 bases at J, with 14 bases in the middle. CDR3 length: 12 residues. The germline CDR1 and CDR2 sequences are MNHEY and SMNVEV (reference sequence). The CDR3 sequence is CASVGMGPEQYF. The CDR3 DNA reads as TGTGCCAGCGTAGGAATGGGCCCCGAGCAGTACTTC.

The CDR3 region has the DNA TGTGCCAGCAGTGAATTCAGGCGAGCCTACGAGCAGTACTTC. Translating it yields CASSEFRRAYEQYF. This rearrangement joins TRBV6-1 to TRBJ2-7, with D unclear. V lost 2 bases and J 2 bases, leaving 10 bases between the germline ends. Germline CDR1 MNHNS, CDR2 SASEGT. This CDR3 contains 14 residues.

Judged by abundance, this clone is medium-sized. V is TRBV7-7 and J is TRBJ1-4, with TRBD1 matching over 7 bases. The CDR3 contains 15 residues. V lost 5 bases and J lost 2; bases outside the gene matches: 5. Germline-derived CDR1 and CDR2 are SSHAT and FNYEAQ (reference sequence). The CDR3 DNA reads TGTGCCAGCAGCCGAACGGACAGGACTAATGAAAAACTGTTTTTT. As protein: CASSRTDRTNEKLFF.

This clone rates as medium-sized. The CDR3 loop reads CASSLSQGNEQFF. The CDR3 DNA follows: TGTGCCAGCAGCCTTAGTCAGGGAAATGAGCAGTTCTTC. The chain recombines TRBV11-2 with TRBJ2-1; TRBD1 is a possible D gene (5 bases). The CDR3 runs 13 residues. V was pared by 5 bases and J by 7 bases, with 12 bases between. Germline-derived CDR1 and CDR2 are SGHAT and FQNNGV.

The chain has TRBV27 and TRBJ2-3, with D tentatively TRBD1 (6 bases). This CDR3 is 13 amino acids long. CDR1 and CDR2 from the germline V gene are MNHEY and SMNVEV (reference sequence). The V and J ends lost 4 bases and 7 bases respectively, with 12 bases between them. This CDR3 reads CASSWGGTNTQYF. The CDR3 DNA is TGTGCCAGCAGTTGGGGTGGGACAAATACGCAGTATTTT.

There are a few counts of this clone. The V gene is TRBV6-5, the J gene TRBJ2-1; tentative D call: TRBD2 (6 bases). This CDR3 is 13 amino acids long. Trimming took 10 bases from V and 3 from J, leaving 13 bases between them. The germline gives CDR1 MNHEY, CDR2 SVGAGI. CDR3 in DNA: TGTGCCACCGGGACTTCGGTCTACAATGAGCAGTTCTTC. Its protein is CATGTSVYNEQFF.

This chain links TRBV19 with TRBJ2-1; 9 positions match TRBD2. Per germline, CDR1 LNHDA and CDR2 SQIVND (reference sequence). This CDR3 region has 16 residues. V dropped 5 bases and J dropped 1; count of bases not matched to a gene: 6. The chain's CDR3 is CASSWSGGSSYNEQFF. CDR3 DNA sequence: TGTGCCAGTAGTTGGAGCGGGGGGTCGTCCTACAATGAGCAGTTCTTC.

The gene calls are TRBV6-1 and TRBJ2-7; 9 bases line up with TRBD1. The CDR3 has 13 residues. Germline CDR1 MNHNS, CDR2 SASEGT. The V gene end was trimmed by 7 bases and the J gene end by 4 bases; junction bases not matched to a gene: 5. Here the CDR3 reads CASKGQGGYEQYV. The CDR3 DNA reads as TGTGCCAGCAAGGGACAGGGTGGTTACGAGCAGTACGTC.

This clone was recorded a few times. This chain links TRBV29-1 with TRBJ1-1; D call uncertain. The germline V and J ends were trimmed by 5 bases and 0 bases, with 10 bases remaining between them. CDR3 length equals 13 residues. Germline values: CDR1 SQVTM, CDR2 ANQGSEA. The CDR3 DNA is TGCAGCGTTAGCGGACTCATGAACACTGAAGCTTTCTTT. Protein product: CSVSGLMNTEAFF.

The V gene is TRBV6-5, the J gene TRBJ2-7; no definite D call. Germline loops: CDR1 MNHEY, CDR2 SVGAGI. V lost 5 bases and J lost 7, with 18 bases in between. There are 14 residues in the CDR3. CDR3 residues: CASSEGSWAREQYV. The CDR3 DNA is TGTGCCAGCAGTGAAGGCTCCTGGGCGAGGGAGCAGTACGTC.

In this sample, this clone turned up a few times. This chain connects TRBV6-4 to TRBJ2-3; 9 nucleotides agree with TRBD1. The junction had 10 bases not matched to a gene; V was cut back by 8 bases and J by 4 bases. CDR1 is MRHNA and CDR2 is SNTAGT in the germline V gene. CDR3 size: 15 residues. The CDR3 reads CASGRGQGESDTQYF. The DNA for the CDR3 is TGTGCCAGCGGACGGGGACAGGGTGAATCAGATACGCAGTATTTT.

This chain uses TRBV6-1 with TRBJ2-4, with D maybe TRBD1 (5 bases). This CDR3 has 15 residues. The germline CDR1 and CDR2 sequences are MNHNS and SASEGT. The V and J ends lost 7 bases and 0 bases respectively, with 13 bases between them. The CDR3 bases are TGTGCCAGCACAGACAGTCTGCTAGCCAAAAACATTCAGTACTTC. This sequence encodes CASTDSLLAKNIQYF.

CDR3 sequence reads: CASSTGGGYTF. The DNA of the CDR3 is TGCGCCAGCAGTACAGGGGGTGGCTACACCTTC. This chain links TRBV10-2 with TRBJ1-2; TRBD1 agrees at 8 bases. V was pared by 5 bases and J by 7 bases, with 0 bases of the junction left unmatched. Germline CDR1 and CDR2: WSHSY and SAAADI. This CDR3 region has 11 residues.

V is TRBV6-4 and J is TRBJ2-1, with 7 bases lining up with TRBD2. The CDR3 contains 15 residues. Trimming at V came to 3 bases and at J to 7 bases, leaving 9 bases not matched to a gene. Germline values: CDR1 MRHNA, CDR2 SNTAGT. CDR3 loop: CASSDVGGEGNEQFF. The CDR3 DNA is TGTGCCAGCAGTGATGTTGGGGGGGAGGGTAATGAGCAGTTCTTC.

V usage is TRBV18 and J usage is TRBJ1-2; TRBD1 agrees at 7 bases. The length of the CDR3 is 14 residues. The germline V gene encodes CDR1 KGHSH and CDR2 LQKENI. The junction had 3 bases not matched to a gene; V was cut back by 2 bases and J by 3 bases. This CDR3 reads CASSPGQGDYGYTF. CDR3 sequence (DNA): TGTGCCAGCTCACCAGGGCAGGGGGACTATGGCTACACCTTC.

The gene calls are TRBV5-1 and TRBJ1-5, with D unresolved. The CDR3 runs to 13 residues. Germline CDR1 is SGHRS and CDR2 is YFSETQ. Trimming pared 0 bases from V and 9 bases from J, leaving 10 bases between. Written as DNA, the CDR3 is TGCGCCAGCAGCTTGGCCAGTTCTTGGCCCCAGCATTTT. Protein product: CASSLASSWPQHF.